The next 3 T cell receptor beta chains were all read from a single sample in a study of tumor-infiltrating lymphocytes in primary liver carcinoma. The input was about 500 ng total RNA; TCR beta cDNA was made from it with a constant-region primer. Libraries covering TCR beta were generated through three nested multiplex PCR rounds (using a slightly modified ARM-PCR). Amplification in the first two PCR rounds was performed using TRBV1-TRBV30 forward primers and a C-beta reverse primer for approximately 10 cycles each. Using its own MiXCR run on the multiplex PCR reads, TCRdb lists one record per CDR3 protein. The data show roughly 100,000 distinct CDR3 sequences, around two thirds seen once. Extraction of RNA together with DNA used about 17-31 mg of unsorted bulk tissue. The specimen was liver tumor tissue from sampling region 5. Subset: tumor region T5, tumor centre. The receptors originated from an older woman with primary liver carcinoma and hepatitis B virus infection.

As concerns this clonotype: A read error is likely, as this CDR3 ends without the conserved phenylalanine or tryptophan. The rearrangement uses TRBV11-1 and TRBJ2-1, with TRBD1 identical over 8 bases. Germline CDR1 is SGHAT and CDR2 is FQDESV (reference sequence). V lost 5 bases to trimming and J lost 13 bases; unmatched junction nucleotides: 13. The CDR3 loop spans 14 amino acids. The CDR3 bases are TGTGCCAGCAGCGAGATCAGGACAGGGCGGGAACAGTTCTAC. This translates into CASSEIRTGREQFY.

The rearrangement joins TRBV6-6 to TRBJ2-3; D is possibly TRBD2 (6 bases). Looked up from germline, CDR1 is MNHNY and CDR2 is SVGAGI (reference sequence). The CDR3 sequence is 17 residues long. Trimming shortened V by 7 bases and J by 5 bases, and 25 bases separated the two germline ends. The CDR3 is CASNSRSEGPGRDTQYF. CDR3 nucleotides: TGTGCCAGCAATTCCCGCTCAGAGGGCCCCGGGAGAGATACGCAGTATTTT.

About this clonotype: A read error may explain this, as a much larger clone is one base away. This chain joins TRBV6-6 and TRBJ2-3, with 11 bases that match TRBD2. CDR1 MNHNY and CDR2 SVGAGI come from the germline V gene (reference sequence). The CDR3 runs to 16 residues. The CDR3 bases are TGTGCCGGCAGTCCCAGGACTAGCGGGAGCACAGATACGCAGTATTTT. It yields the protein CAGSPRTSGSTDTQYF.